A selection of T cell receptor beta chains follows, all from one sample in a study of T cells after somatic rescue of genetic block. Sequencing used immunoSEQ multiplex PCR; TCRdb keeps in-frame clones, though not all of them. The sample records about 14,000 clones, around 68% being singletons. The sample was peripheral blood mononuclear cells (PBMCs). The source is a man aged 18 to 35. Each CDR3 is given with its conserved first and last residue. A D gene is named only where the DNA matches it firmly. Some rows have no size entry. The others give once, few or many, or a class for an expanded clone.

TRBJ2-7	-	-	TRBV11-2	TGTGCCAGCAGCTTTATAGACGAGCAGTACTTC	CASSFIDEQYF
TRBJ2-7	TRBD1	-	TRBV5-1	TGCGCCAGCAGCTCGGGACAGGGGGCTTACGAGCAGTACTTC	CASSSGQGAYEQYF
TRBJ2-1	TRBD2	-	TRBV10-3	TGTGCCATCACGACTAGCGGGGGCCCTAATGAGCAGTTCTTC	CAITTSGGPNEQFF
TRBJ2-1	-	-	TRBV6-1	TGTGCCAGCAGTGAGGACCCCCTCCCGAAGTGGTTCTTC	CASSEDPLPKWFF
TRBJ2-5	-	few	TRBV6-5	TGTGCCAGCAGTTACCTTAAGGGGCAAGAGACCCAGTACTTC	CASSYLKGQETQYF
TRBJ2-3	-	-	TRBV7-9	TGTGCCAGCAGCTTGATAACAGGGTTTGTGGGTAGCTCAGATACGCAGTATTTT	CASSLITGFVGSSDTQYF
TRBJ1-4	-	medium-sized	TRBV6-5	TGTGCCAGCAGTAAGGGCGGAATGTATAATGAAAAACTGTTTTTT	CASSKGGMYNEKLFF
TRBJ2-2	-	once	TRBV5-1	TGCGCCAGCAGCTTGGCCGGATCGAACACCGGGGAGCTGTTTTTT	CASSLAGSNTGELFF
TRBJ2-1	-	-	TRBV30	TGTGCCTGGAGTGTATTAGGGAGTTCCTACAATGAGCAGTTCTTC	CAWSVLGSSYNEQFF
TRBJ1-3	-	-	TRBV6-1	TGTGCCAGCAGTGAATACGAGCCCTCTGGAAACACCATATATTTT	CASSEYEPSGNTIYF
TRBJ1-2	TRBD1	-	TRBV7-3	TGTGCCAGCAGCCCTCGATCCGGGACAGATGGCTACACCTTC	CASSPRSGTDGYTF
TRBJ2-3	TRBD2	-	TRBV28	TGTGCCAGCAGTTATGCTAGCGGGAGAAGCACAGATACGCAGTATTTT	CASSYASGRSTDTQYF
TRBJ1-6	-	-	TRBV2	TGTGCCAGCACCGGGACCTACAAAAGGGATTCACCCCTCCACTTT	CASTGTYKRDSPLHF
TRBJ2-2	TRBD2	-	TRBV5-1	TGCGCCAGCAGCTTACTAGCGGGGGGCCATTCGAACACCGGGGAGCTGTTTTTT	CASSLLAGGHSNTGELFF
TRBJ2-1	TRBD2	once	TRBV19	TGTGCCAGTAGTATCCTAGCGGGAAATAAAATCTCCTACAATGAGCAGTTCTTC	CASSILAGNKISYNEQFF
TRBJ1-6	TRBD1	once	TRBV19	TGTGCCAGTACCAGAGGGAACAGGGGCCCAAGTTCTTATAATTCACCCCTCCACTTT	CASTRGNRGPSSYNSPLHF
TRBJ2-3	-	-	TRBV30	TGTGCCTGGAGTGTACTCGGTCGGGATACGCAGTATTTT	CAWSVLGRDTQYF
TRBJ2-7	-	-	TRBV28	TGTGCCGTTAGTGGGCAGTACTTC	CAVSGQYF
TRBJ1-1	-	few	TRBV19	TGTGCCAGTAGTATAGCCGCTTGGACTGAAGCTTTCTTT	CASSIAAWTEAFF